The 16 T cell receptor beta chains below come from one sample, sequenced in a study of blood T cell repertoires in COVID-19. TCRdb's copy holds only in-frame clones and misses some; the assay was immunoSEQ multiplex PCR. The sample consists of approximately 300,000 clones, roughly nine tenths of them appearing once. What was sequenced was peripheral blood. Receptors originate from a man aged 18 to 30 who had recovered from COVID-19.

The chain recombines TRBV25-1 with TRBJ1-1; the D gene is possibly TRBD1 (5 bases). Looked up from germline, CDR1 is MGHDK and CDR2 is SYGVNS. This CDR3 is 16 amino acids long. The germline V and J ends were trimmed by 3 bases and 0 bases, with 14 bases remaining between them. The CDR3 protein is CASSDARDSMNTEAFF. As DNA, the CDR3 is TGTGCCAGCAGTGATGCGAGGGACTCTATGAACACTGAAGCTTTCTTT.

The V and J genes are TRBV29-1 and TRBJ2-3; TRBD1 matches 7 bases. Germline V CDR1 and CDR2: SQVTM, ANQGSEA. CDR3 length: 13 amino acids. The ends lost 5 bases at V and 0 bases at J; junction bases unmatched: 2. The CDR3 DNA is TGCAGCGTTACAGGGGAAAGCACAGATACGCAGTATTTT. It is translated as CSVTGESTDTQYF.

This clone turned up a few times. The CDR3 sequence: CASSLAGGGNGYTF. In DNA form, the CDR3 reads TGTGCCAGCAGCTTAGCAGGGGGCGGTAATGGCTACACCTTC. The chain is built from TRBV7-2 and TRBJ1-2, with 7 bases matching TRBD1. The CDR3 length is 14 residues. Germline assignment: CDR1 SGHTA and CDR2 FQGNSA. Trimming removed 0 bases from V and 6 bases from J; junction bases left unmatched: 4.

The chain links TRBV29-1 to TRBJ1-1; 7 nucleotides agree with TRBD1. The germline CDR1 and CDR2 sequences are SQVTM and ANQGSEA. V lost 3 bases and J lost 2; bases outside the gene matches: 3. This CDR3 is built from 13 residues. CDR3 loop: CSVEGQQNTEAFF. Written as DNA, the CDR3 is TGCAGCGTTGAGGGACAGCAAAACACTGAAGCTTTCTTT.

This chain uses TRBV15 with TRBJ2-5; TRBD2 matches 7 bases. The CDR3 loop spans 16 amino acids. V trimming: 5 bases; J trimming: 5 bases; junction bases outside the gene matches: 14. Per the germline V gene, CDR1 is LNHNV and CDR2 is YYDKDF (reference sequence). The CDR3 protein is CATSGTQGGSGETQYF. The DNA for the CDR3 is TGTGCCACCAGCGGGACCCAAGGCGGGAGCGGTGAGACCCAGTACTTC.

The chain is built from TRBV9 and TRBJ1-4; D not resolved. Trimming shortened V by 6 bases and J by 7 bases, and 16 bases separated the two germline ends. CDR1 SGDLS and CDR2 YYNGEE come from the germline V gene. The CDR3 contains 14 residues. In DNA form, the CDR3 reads TGTGCCAGCACCCCGGCCCTCGGGAGTGAAAAACTGTTTTTT. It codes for CASTPALGSEKLFF.

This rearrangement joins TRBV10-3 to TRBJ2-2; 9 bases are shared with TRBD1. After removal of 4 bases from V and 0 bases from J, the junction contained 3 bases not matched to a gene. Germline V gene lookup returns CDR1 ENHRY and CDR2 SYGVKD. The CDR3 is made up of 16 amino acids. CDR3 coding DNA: TGTGCCATCAGTGGGAGACAGGGGGCGAACACCGGGGAGCTGTTTTTT. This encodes CAISGRQGANTGELFF.

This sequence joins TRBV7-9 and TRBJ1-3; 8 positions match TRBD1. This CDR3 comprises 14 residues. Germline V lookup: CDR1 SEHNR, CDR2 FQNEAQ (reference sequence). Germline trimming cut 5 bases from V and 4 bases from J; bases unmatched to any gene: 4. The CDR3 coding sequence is TGTGCCAGCAGCACTACAGGGGGGGGAAACACCATATATTTT. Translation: CASSTTGGGNTIYF. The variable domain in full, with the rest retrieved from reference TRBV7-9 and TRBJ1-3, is DTGVSQNPRHKITKRGQNVTFRCDPISEHNRLYWYRQTLGQGPEFLTYFQNEAQLEKSRLLSDRFSAERPKGSFSTLEIQRTEQGDSAMYLCASSTTGGGNTIYFGEGSWLTVV.

Written as DNA, the CDR3 is TGTGCCAGTACCAGGTTGAACACTGAAGCTTTCTTT. Translation gives CASTRLNTEAFF. V is TRBV19 and J is TRBJ1-1; D ambiguous. V was pared by 7 bases and J by 0 bases, with 6 bases between. This CDR3 comprises 12 residues. Germline CDR1 is LNHDA and CDR2 is SQIVND (reference sequence).

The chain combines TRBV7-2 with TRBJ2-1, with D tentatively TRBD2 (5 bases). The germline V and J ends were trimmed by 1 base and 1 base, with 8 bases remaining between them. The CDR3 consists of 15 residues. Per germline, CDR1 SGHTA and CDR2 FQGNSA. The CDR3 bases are TGTGCCAGCAGCTTAGTACGGGGTTCCTACAATGAGCAGTTCTTC. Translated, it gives CASSLVRGSYNEQFF.

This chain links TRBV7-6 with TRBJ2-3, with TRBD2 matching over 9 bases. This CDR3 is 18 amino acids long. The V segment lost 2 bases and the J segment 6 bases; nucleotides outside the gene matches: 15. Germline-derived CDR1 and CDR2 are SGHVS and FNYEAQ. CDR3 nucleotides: TGTGCCAGCAGCTTAAGCGGCGGGGGGGCCGCAAGAAGTGATACGCAGTATTTT. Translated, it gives CASSLSGGGAARSDTQYF.

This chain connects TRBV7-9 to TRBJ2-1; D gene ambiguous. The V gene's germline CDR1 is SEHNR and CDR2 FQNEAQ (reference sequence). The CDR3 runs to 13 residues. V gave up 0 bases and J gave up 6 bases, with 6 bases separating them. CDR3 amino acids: CASSLAFGNEQFF. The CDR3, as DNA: TGTGCCAGCAGCTTAGCGTTCGGCAATGAGCAGTTCTTC.

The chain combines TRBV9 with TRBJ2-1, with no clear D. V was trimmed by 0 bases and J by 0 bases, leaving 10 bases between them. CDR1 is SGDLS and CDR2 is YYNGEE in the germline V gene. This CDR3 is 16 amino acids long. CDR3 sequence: CASSVGSLSSYNEQFF. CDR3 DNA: TGTGCCAGCAGCGTAGGAAGCCTAAGCTCCTACAATGAGCAGTTCTTC.

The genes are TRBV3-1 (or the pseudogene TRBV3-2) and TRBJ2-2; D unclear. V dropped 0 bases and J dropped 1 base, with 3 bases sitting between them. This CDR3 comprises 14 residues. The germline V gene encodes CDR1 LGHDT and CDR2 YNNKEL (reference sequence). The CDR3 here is CASSQDWNTGELFF. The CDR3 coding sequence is TGTGCCAGCAGCCAAGACTGGAACACCGGGGAGCTGTTTTTT.

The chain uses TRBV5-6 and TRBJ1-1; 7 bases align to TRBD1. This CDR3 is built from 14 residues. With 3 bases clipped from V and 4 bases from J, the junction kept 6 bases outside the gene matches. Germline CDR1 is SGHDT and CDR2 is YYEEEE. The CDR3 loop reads CASSSSGDSTEAFF. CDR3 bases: TGTGCCAGCAGCTCCTCCGGGGACAGCACTGAAGCTTTCTTT.

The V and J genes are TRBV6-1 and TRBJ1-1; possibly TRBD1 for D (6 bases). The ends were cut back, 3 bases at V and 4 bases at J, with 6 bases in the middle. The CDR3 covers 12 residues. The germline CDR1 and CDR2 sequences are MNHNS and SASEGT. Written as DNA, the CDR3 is TGTGCCAGCAGTGAGGGGGCCACTGAAGCTTTCTTT. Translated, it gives CASSEGATEAFF.